This is a list of T cell receptor beta chains from one sample in a study of human T cells and chemical hapten exposure. TCRdb redid the calling of the RACE reads with MiXCR, one entry per CDR3 protein. The sample has 150,000 to 200,000 distinct CDR3 sequences; about 22% are singletons. The starting material was whole blood, obtained in connection with sensitization to the hapten diphenylcyclopropenone (DPC). The receptors derive from a woman aged 45 to 65 with alopecia areata. Some clones in this sample may be carry-over from other donors' samples. Both conserved end residues are part of each CDR3. D genes are given only for firm matches. Rows give clone size only sometimes, using once, few, many, or a class for an expanded clone.

NA,TRBJ2-1,TRBV20-1,few,TGCAGTGCAGCCTCCGGGACTCCCGAGGATAGGCAGTTCTTC,CSAASGTPEDRQFF
NA,TRBJ2-3,TRBV5-1,NA,TGCGCCAGCAGCTTGGTAGGGGGGAATACGCAGTATTTT,CASSLVGGNTQYF
NA,TRBJ1-1,TRBV24-1,NA,TGTGCCACCAGTGACGGTGCAGGGCTGGACACTGAAGCTTTCTTT,CATSDGAGLDTEAFF
NA,TRBJ2-5,TRBV5-6,few,TGTGCCAGCAGCTTGCAGGAGGTGAAAGAGACCCAGTACTTC,CASSLQEVKETQYF
NA,TRBJ2-6,TRBV7-9,NA,TGTGCCAGCAGCTTAGTAACCGGGCTCGGGGCCAACGTCCTGACTTTC,CASSLVTGLGANVLTF
NA,TRBJ2-3,TRBV10-1,NA,TGCGCCAGCAGTGAGTCGTTCAGGGGTACGCAGTATTTT,CASSESFRGTQYF
TRBD2,TRBJ2-5,TRBV12-3/TRBV12-4,few,TGTGCCAGCAGTTTAGTCGCCCCCGGACTAGACTCGAGTGGGACCCAGTACTTC,CASSLVAPGLDSSGTQYF
TRBD1,TRBJ1-1,TRBV7-3,NA,TGTGCCAGCAGCCCAGGGGGCGGGCGTACTGAAGCTTTCTTT,CASSPGGGRTEAFF
NA,TRBJ2-5,TRBV4-2,NA,TGTGCCAGCAGCCAAGGTGGGAACCCCCACCAAGAGACCCAGTACTTC,CASSQGGNPHQETQYF
NA,TRBJ2-1,TRBV18,once,TGTGCCAGCTCACCACCATCGGCTGAGCAGTTCTTC,CASSPPSAEQFF
TRBD2,TRBJ2-1,TRBV11-1,few,TGTGCCAGCAGCCGGGACTACAGCTCCTACAATGAGCAGTTCTTC,CASSRDYSSYNEQFF
NA,TRBJ2-2,TRBV7-9,NA,TGTGCCAGCAGCTCAACAAGTAGCACCCTTTACACCGGGGAGCTGTTTTTT,CASSSTSSTLYTGELFF
TRBD2,TRBJ2-7,TRBV28,NA,TGTGCCAGCAGCTTAACCGGGACTAGCCCCTACGAGCAGTACTTC,CASSLTGTSPYEQYF
NA,TRBJ1-5,TRBV27,NA,TGTGCCAGCAGTTTATATGGGCGCAATCAGCCCCAGCATTTT,CASSLYGRNQPQHF
NA,TRBJ2-1,TRBV28,NA,TGTGCCAGCAGTTTATGTCAGGTTTGTGAGCAGTTCTTC,CASSLCQVCEQFF
NA,TRBJ1-1,TRBV7-6,NA,TGTGCCAGCAGCTTAGCACCACAGGGCATTGAAGCTTTCTTT,CASSLAPQGIEAFF
TRBD1,TRBJ2-1,TRBV4-1,few,TGCGCCAGCAGCCAAGTTGACAGGGGCAATGAGCAGTTCTTC,CASSQVDRGNEQFF
TRBD1,TRBJ2-7,TRBV5-4,NA,TGTGCCAGCAGCGCCACAGGGGGGCACGAGCAGTACTTC,CASSATGGHEQYF
TRBD1,TRBJ1-5,TRBV12-3/TRBV12-4,NA,TGTGCCAGCAGGGGAGGACAGGGTAATCAGCCCCAGCATTTT,CASRGGQGNQPQHF
TRBD2,TRBJ2-2,TRBV6-4,NA,TGTGCCAGCAGTGACTCCGAGACTAGCCTCACCGGGGAGCTGTTTTTT,CASSDSETSLTGELFF
NA,TRBJ1-2,TRBV20-1,NA,TGCAGTGCTGAGTGGGACTATGGCTACACCTTC,CSAEWDYGYTF
NA,TRBJ2-3,TRBV29-1,few,TGCAGCGTCTCATCAGGCACAGATACGCAGTATTTT,CSVSSGTDTQYF
NA,TRBJ1-1,TRBV29-1,few,TGCAGCGTTGCAGGGGATGTGGTTGAAGCTTTCTTT,CSVAGDVVEAFF
NA,TRBJ1-1,TRBV7-9,NA,TGTGCCAGCAGCTTAATCTACACTGAAGCTTTCTTT,CASSLIYTEAFF
TRBD1,TRBJ2-7,TRBV4-2,NA,TGTGCCAGCAGCCAAGAAGACAGGGGAAGCTCCTACGAGCAGTACTTC,CASSQEDRGSSYEQYF
NA,TRBJ1-4,TRBV18,few,TGTGCCAGCTCACCATTTTCAACAATGGAAGAAAAACTGTTTTTT,CASSPFSTMEEKLFF
NA,TRBJ2-1,TRBV24-1,NA,TGTGCCACCAGTGACACGGACTCTGTCAATGAGCAGTTCTTC,CATSDTDSVNEQFF
TRBD1,TRBJ2-5,TRBV5-1,many,TGCGCCAGCAGCCTAGAGACCGGGACAGCGGAGACCCAGTACTTC,CASSLETGTAETQYF
NA,TRBJ1-2,TRBV30,NA,TGTGCCTGGAGTGACAAGAGTTACACCTTC,CAWSDKSYTF
NA,TRBJ1-5,TRBV14,NA,TGTGCCAGCAGCCAAGGTTTGGCAGTCGATCAGCCCCAGCATTTT,CASSQGLAVDQPQHF
TRBD2,TRBJ2-7,TRBV15,NA,TGTGCCACCAGCAGAGATATTACTAGCGGGAGGTTTGGGGAGCAGTACTTC,CATSRDITSGRFGEQYF
TRBD2,TRBJ2-1,TRBV7-9,NA,TGTGCCAGCAGCTTATCGATTGCTAGCGGGAGTGGTGAGCAGTTCTTC,CASSLSIASGSGEQFF
NA,TRBJ1-1,TRBV5-6,NA,TGTGCCAGCAGCTTGGACCAGTGGCCTGAAGCTTTCTTT,CASSLDQWPEAFF
TRBD2,TRBJ2-3,TRBV15,NA,TGTGCCACCAGCAGCCCGACTAGCGGGAGGGGCCAAGATACGCAGTATTTT,CATSSPTSGRGQDTQYF
NA,TRBJ1-2,TRBV9,few,TGTGCCAGCAGCGTAGGGGATCCTAACTATGGCTACACCTTC,CASSVGDPNYGYTF
NA,TRBJ1-4,TRBV29-1,few,TGCAGCGCAGGAACATATGAAAAACTGTTTTTT,CSAGTYEKLFF
NA,TRBJ2-3,TRBV4-2,few,TGTGCCAGCAGCCAAGTATCGATACTAGCAGATGATACGCAGTATTTT,CASSQVSILADDTQYF
NA,TRBJ2-1,TRBV29-1,few,TGCAGCGTGACTACACAGTGGACCTTTAACAATGAGCAGTTCTTC,CSVTTQWTFNNEQFF
TRBD1,TRBJ2-6,TRBV29-1,few,TGCAGCGTTTTCCAGGGGGCGACTGGGGCCAACGTCCTGACTTTC,CSVFQGATGANVLTF
TRBD2,TRBJ2-3,TRBV7-9,NA,TGTGCCAGCAGCAGGACTAGCGCAGATACGCAGTATTTT,CASSRTSADTQYF
TRBD2,TRBJ2-3,TRBV11-2,NA,TGTGCCAGCAGCTTAAGACTAGCGTCAATCACGGATACGCAGTATTTT,CASSLRLASITDTQYF
NA,TRBJ2-3,TRBV7-2,few,TGTGCCAGCAGCTTAGGTTCAAGTTTGGGGGCAGATACGCAGTATTTT,CASSLGSSLGADTQYF
NA,TRBJ1-4,TRBV29-1,few,TGCAGCGTTCAGAACGTCGGGCAGGGAGGGGAAAAACTGTTTTTT,CSVQNVGQGGEKLFF
TRBD1,TRBJ1-1,TRBV9,NA,TGTGCCAGCAGCGTAAAGACAGGGGGGGACACTGAAGCTTTCTTT,CASSVKTGGDTEAFF
NA,TRBJ1-2,TRBV5-1,NA,TGCGCCAGCAGCCTTATAGGAGGACAAACCACCTATGGCTACACCTTC,CASSLIGGQTTYGYTF
NA,TRBJ1-3,TRBV12-3/TRBV12-4,NA,TGTGCCAGCAGTTTAAAGGGCATGCTTGGAAACACCATATATTTT,CASSLKGMLGNTIYF
NA,TRBJ1-5,TRBV20-1,NA,TGCAGTGGCAGTAGGGAAGGGAATCAGCCCCAGCATTTT,CSGSREGNQPQHF
TRBD2,TRBJ2-1,TRBV14,NA,TGTGCCAGCAGCCGGAGACTAGCGGGAGGCTCTAATGAGCAGTTCTTC,CASSRRLAGGSNEQFF
NA,TRBJ1-4,TRBV12-3/TRBV12-4,NA,TGTGCCAGCACCCCACCCCCCGGAGAAAAACTGTTTTTT,CASTPPPGEKLFF
TRBD1,TRBJ1-3,TRBV11-2,few,TGTGCCAGCAGCGTCGGACAGGGGCCTGGAAACACCATATATTTT,CASSVGQGPGNTIYF
TRBD2,TRBJ2-1,TRBV20-1,many,TGCAGTGCTAGGGGACTAGCGGCAAACAATGAGCAGTTCTTC,CSARGLAANNEQFF
NA,TRBJ2-3,TRBV20-1,NA,TGCAGTGCTAGTGTGGGGGTGGCCACAGATACGCAGTATTTT,CSASVGVATDTQYF
TRBD1,TRBJ1-2,TRBV5-1,few,TGCGCCAGCAGCCAGGGGACAGGGAACGATGGCTACACCTTC,CASSQGTGNDGYTF
NA,TRBJ1-5,TRBV27,few,TGTGCCAGCAGCCACACTGGGTTGCAGCCCCAGCATTTT,CASSHTGLQPQHF
TRBD2,TRBJ2-7,TRBV4-2,NA,TGTGCCAGCAGCCAAGGACTAGCGGCCCCAAGCTCCTACGAGCAGTACTTC,CASSQGLAAPSSYEQYF
NA,TRBJ2-4,TRBV14,few,TGTGCCAGCAGCCGTGAGTTAGCCAAAAACATTCAGTACTTC,CASSRELAKNIQYF
NA,TRBJ2-5,TRBV5-1,NA,TGCGCCAGCAGCAAGGCAGGGGGGACAGAGACCCAGTACTTC,CASSKAGGTETQYF
NA,TRBJ1-3,TRBV6-6,few,TGTGCCAGCAGTTACGGCCCAACCGGAGACACCATATATTTT,CASSYGPTGDTIYF
TRBD1,TRBJ1-5,TRBV5-1,few,TGCGCCAGCAGCCAGCGGACAGGGAGGGGTGAGGCCCAGCATTTT,CASSQRTGRGEAQHF